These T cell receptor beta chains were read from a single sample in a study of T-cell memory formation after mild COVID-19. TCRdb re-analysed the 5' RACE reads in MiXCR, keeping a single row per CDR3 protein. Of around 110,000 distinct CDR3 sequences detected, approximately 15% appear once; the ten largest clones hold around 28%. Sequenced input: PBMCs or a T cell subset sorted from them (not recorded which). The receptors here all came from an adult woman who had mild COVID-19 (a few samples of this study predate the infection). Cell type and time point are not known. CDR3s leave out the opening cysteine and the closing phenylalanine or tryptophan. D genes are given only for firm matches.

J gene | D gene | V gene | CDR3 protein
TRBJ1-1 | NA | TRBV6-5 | ASRGPAPEAF
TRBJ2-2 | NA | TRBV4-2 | ASSQDNAGERTGELF
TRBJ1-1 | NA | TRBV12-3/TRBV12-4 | ASSNDRDTEAF
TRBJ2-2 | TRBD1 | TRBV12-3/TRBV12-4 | ASSDRANTGELF
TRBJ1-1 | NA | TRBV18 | ASSPGAGNTEAF
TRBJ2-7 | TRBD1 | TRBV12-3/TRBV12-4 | ASSLIGQGGNEQY
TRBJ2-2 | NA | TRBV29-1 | SVEDSLQGNTGELF
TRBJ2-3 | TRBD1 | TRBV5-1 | ASSLGHTGELGDTQY
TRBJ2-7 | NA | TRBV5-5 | ASSLGDSGTYEQY
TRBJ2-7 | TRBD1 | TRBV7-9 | ASSPGQGPRWYEQY
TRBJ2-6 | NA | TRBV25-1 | ASKGPGTPSSGANVLT
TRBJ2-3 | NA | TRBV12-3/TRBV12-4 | ASSLPDSTQY
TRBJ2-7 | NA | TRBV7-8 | ASSFSRGLFYEQY
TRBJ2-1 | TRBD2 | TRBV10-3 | AISEGAGGKYNEQF
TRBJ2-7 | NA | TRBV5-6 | ASSAGPSPYEQY
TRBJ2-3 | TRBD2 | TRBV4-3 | ASSQAGLADYTDTQY